The 25 T cell receptor beta chains below come from one sample, sequenced in a study of blood T cell repertoires in COVID-19. Assay used: immunoSEQ multiplex PCR; TCRdb lists only in-frame clones, some missing. The table records more than 65,000 clones, around 77% of them present only once. Sequencing was performed on peripheral blood. Source of these receptors: a man aged 60 to 75 with acute or convalescent COVID-19.

This clone was detected only once. CDR3 sequence reads: CASSSGLYEQYF. The CDR3 nucleotides are TGTGCCAGCAGTTCGGGGTTGTACGAGCAGTACTTC. The chain couples TRBV12-3 or TRBV12-4 to TRBJ2-7; possible D gene TRBD2, 5 bases. This CDR3 region has 12 residues. Trimming shortened V by 4 bases and J by 4 bases, and 8 bases separated the two germline ends.

The J gene is TRBJ2-7, the V gene TRBV27, with 12 bases lining up with TRBD2. V shed 2 bases and J 5 bases; nucleotides not matched to a gene: 16. The V gene's germline CDR1 is MNHEY and CDR2 SMNVEV (reference sequence). CDR3 length: 19 residues. CDR3 sequence reads: CASSLQMKQLAGGLNEQYF. For the CDR3, the DNA is TGTGCCAGCAGTTTACAAATGAAGCAACTAGCGGGGGGTCTAAACGAGCAGTACTTC.

The V call is TRBV7-2, the J call TRBJ1-6; tentative D call: TRBD1 (5 bases). Germline V lookup: CDR1 SGHTA, CDR2 FQGNSA. V gave up 0 bases and J gave up 0 bases, with 15 bases separating them. The CDR3 totals 19 residues. The CDR3 region is CASSLARPGLSSYNSPLHF. The CDR3 nucleotides are TGTGCCAGCAGCTTAGCTCGCCCAGGGCTGAGCTCCTATAATTCACCCCTCCACTTT.

This sequence joins TRBV5-5 and TRBJ1-5; a possible D gene is TRBD1 (6 bases). V lost 4 bases to trimming and J lost 2 bases, with 10 bases between them. The CDR3 runs 14 residues. The V gene's germline CDR1 is SGHKS and CDR2 YYEKEE (reference sequence). As DNA, the CDR3 is TGTGCCAGCAGCATTGACAGGCGCAATCAGCCCCAGCATTTT. As protein: CASSIDRRNQPQHF.

V gene TRBV30 combines with J gene TRBJ2-3; 7 bases map to TRBD2. From germline, CDR1 is GTSNPN and CDR2 SVGIG (reference sequence). Trimming cost V 0 bases and J 4 bases; bases outside gene matches: 10. CDR3 length: 16 residues. The CDR3 sequence: CAWSVPRGRLADTQYF. As DNA, the CDR3 is TGTGCCTGGAGTGTACCGCGGGGGAGGTTGGCAGATACGCAGTATTTT.

The chain recombines TRBV5-1 with TRBJ2-7; 9 positions agree with TRBD1. CDR3 length: 16 amino acids. Losses at the gene ends were 3 bases for V and 2 bases for J; bases not matched to a gene: 9. Germline-derived CDR1 and CDR2 are SGHRS and YFSETQ. The CDR3 DNA reads as TGCGCCAGCAGCTCGGGATCCCGGGACAGGGCCTACGAGCAGTACTTC. Protein product: CASSSGSRDRAYEQYF. Filled out from reference TRBV5-1 and TRBJ2-7, the complete variable domain reads KAGVTQTPRYLIKTRGQQVTLSCSPISGHRSVSWYQQTPGQGLQFLFEYFSETQRNKGNFPGRFSGRQFSNSRSEMNVSTLELGDSALYLCASSSGSRDRAYEQYFGPGTRLTVT.

V is TRBV7-2 and J is TRBJ1-1, with a possible D match to TRBD1 (5 bases). Germline assignment: CDR1 SGHTA and CDR2 FQGNSA. V was shortened by 3 bases and J by 5 bases, with 10 bases between the two germline ends. The CDR3 runs 13 residues. The CDR3 DNA is TGTGCCAGCAGCTTTAGGGGTTTGACTGAAGCTTTCTTT. The encoded protein is CASSFRGLTEAFF. The complete variable domain, with remaining parts taken from reference TRBV7-2 and TRBJ1-1, reads GAGVSQSPSNKVTEKGKDVELRCDPISGHTALYWYRQSLGQGLEFLIYFQGNSAPDKSGLPSDRFSAERTGGSVSTLTIQRTQQEDSAVYLCASSFRGLTEAFFGQGTRLTVV.

The chain links TRBV20-1 to TRBJ2-7, with D perhaps matching TRBD2 (7 bases). V lost 3 bases and J 2 bases, leaving 14 bases between the germline ends. Germline V lookup: CDR1 DFQATT, CDR2 SNEGSKA (reference sequence). The CDR3 contains 14 residues. Written as DNA, the CDR3 is TGCAGTGCTAGTCAACAGGGAGGGGCCTACGAGCAGTACTTC. This codes for CSASQQGGAYEQYF.

This chain uses TRBV29-1 with TRBJ2-7, with 11 bases matching TRBD1. This CDR3 spans 16 amino acids. Germline assignment: CDR1 SQVTM and CDR2 ANQGSEA. V was pared by 4 bases and J by 0 bases, with 8 bases of the junction left unmatched. The CDR3 is CSVGGQGASSSYEQYF. The CDR3, as DNA: TGCAGCGTTGGAGGACAGGGGGCTTCTAGCTCCTACGAGCAGTACTTC.

The chain carries TRBV6-5 and TRBJ1-1; D perhaps matches TRBD1 (5 bases). The CDR3 is made up of 14 amino acids. CDR1 and CDR2 (germline): MNHEY, SVGAGI. V lost 10 bases, J lost 1 base, and 16 bases lay in between. In nucleotides, the CDR3 is TGTGCCACCTCCGTGACAGAGAGGAACACTGAAGCTTTCTTT. It is translated as CATSVTERNTEAFF.

This clone was counted a few times. The chain couples TRBV19 to TRBJ1-2; possible D gene TRBD1, 6 bases. The CDR3 loop spans 13 amino acids. V was pared by 3 bases and J by 4 bases, with 9 bases between. Germline V gives CDR1 LNHDA, CDR2 SQIVND (reference sequence). CDR3 bases: TGTGCCAGTAGTATCGGACAGATCTATGGCTACACCTTC. Translating it yields CASSIGQIYGYTF.

This clone was found many times. The chain has TRBV25-1 and TRBJ1-3; perhaps TRBD1 as D (5 bases). CDR1 and CDR2 from the germline V gene are MGHDK and SYGVNS. The CDR3 extends over 16 amino acids. Between the trimmed V and J ends, which lost 5 bases and 0 bases, there was a span of 14 bases. CDR3 in amino acids: CASSPADTSSGNTIYF. CDR3 bases: TGTGCCAGCAGTCCCGCGGACACGAGCTCTGGAAACACCATATATTTT.

The chain couples TRBV2 to TRBJ2-2; 10 nucleotides line up with TRBD1. With V trimmed by 6 bases and J by 3 bases, 1 base remained unmatched. CDR1 and CDR2 from the germline V gene are SNHLY and FYNNEI. This CDR3 comprises 14 residues. CDR3 protein: CASRTGGYTGELFF. The CDR3 DNA sequence: TGTGCCAGCAGGACAGGGGGCTACACCGGGGAGCTGTTTTTT.

A few counts support this clone. The chain joins TRBV5-8 to TRBJ1-4; perhaps TRBD1 as D (6 bases). V was clipped by 2 bases and J by 5 bases, with 13 bases between them. This CDR3 contains 15 residues. Germline V gives CDR1 SGHTS, CDR2 YDEGEE. The DNA for the CDR3 is TGTGCCAGCAGCTTACACAGGGTAACAAATGAAAAACTGTTTTTT. Its protein product is CASSLHRVTNEKLFF.

The rearrangement joins TRBV19 to TRBJ1-4; 7 positions agree with TRBD1. V dropped 9 bases and J dropped 0; count of bases not matched to a gene: 4. There are 14 residues in the CDR3. Germline assignment: CDR1 LNHDA and CDR2 SQIVND (reference sequence). The CDR3 loop reads CASQGVATNEKLFF. The CDR3 DNA sequence: TGTGCCAGCCAGGGGGTAGCAACTAATGAAAAACTGTTTTTT.

CDR3 in DNA: TGTGCCAGCAGTTTAAACGGGCAGCCCCAGCATTTT. Translating it yields CASSLNGQPQHF. The rearrangement joins TRBV6-5 to TRBJ1-5; D ambiguous. Trimming pared 4 bases from V and 7 bases from J, leaving 8 bases between. CDR3 length: 12 residues. The germline CDR1 and CDR2 sequences are MNHEY and SVGAGI.

This clone occurred once. The chain combines TRBV5-1 with TRBJ1-5; D is possibly TRBD1 (6 bases). The CDR3 contains 15 residues. Trimming shortened V by 0 bases and J by 2 bases, and 9 bases separated the two germline ends. Germline-derived CDR1 and CDR2 are SGHRS and YFSETQ. The CDR3 coding sequence is TGCGCCAGCAGCTTGGAGGGGGTAGGCAATCAGCCCCAGCATTTT. Translation: CASSLEGVGNQPQHF.

Points on this clone: At one end, the junction sequence differs from germline, possibly due to a read error. The chain joins TRBV13 to TRBJ1-5; TRBD1 might be the D (6 bases). Germline V gene data show CDR1 as PRHDT and CDR2 as FYEKMQ (reference sequence). This CDR3 is built from 17 residues. CDR3 residues: CASSLGGGRRGNQPQHF. The CDR3 DNA reads TGTGCCAGCAGTTTAGGAGGGGGACGGCGTGGCAATCAGCCCCAGCATTTT.

This chain links TRBV11-1 with TRBJ1-4; no definite D call. The germline V gene encodes CDR1 SGHAT and CDR2 FQDESV (reference sequence). Trimming took off 5 bases at V and 6 bases at J, with 16 bases between the two ends. This CDR3 comprises 15 residues. The CDR3 DNA is TGTGCCAGCAGCCGTTCTTCGGGGAGGTATGAAAAACTGTTTTTT. Encoded protein: CASSRSSGRYEKLFF. The variable domain in full, with the rest retrieved from reference TRBV11-1 and TRBJ1-4, is EAEVAQSPRYKITEKSQAVAFWCDPISGHATLYWYRQILGQGPELLVQFQDESVVDDSQLPKDRFSAERLKGVDSTLKIQPAELGDSAMYLCASSRSSGRYEKLFFGSGTQLSVL.

V and J are TRBV7-2 and TRBJ1-2; the D is unclear. This CDR3 spans 16 amino acids. V was clipped by 1 base and J by 0 bases, with 12 bases between them. From germline, CDR1 is SGHTA and CDR2 FQGNSA. CDR3 in DNA: TGTGCCAGCAGCTTAGTACTCGTTGCCTCTAACTATGGCTACACCTTC. Protein: CASSLVLVASNYGYTF.

This sequence joins TRBV3-1 (or the pseudogene TRBV3-2) and TRBJ2-2; D unclear. Germline lookup yields CDR1 LGHDT and CDR2 YNNKEL (reference sequence). Trimming left V 5 bases short and J 9 bases short, with 13 bases between. The length of the CDR3 is 13 residues. CDR3 DNA: TGTGCCAGCAGCGAAGGGCCTCGTAGGGAGCTGTTTTTT. Translated, it gives CASSEGPRRELFF.

The chain employs TRBV11-2 and TRBJ2-4; 13 nucleotides agree with TRBD2. Germline trimming cut 5 bases from V and 9 bases from J; bases unmatched to any gene: 10. The germline V gene has CDR1 SGHAT and CDR2 FQNNGV. The CDR3 sequence is 16 residues long. CDR3 sequence reads: CASSPPGLAGEVIQYF. In DNA form, the CDR3 reads TGTGCCAGCAGCCCCCCCGGACTAGCGGGGGAGGTCATTCAGTACTTC.

The chain links TRBV4-3 to TRBJ1-3; the D is unclear. The V gene lost 1 base and the J gene lost 5 bases, with 6 bases spanning the gap. The length of the CDR3 is 13 residues. Germline V gene lookup returns CDR1 LGHNA and CDR2 YSLEER. CDR3 residues: CASSQGQRNTIYF. In DNA, the CDR3 is TGCGCCAGCAGCCAAGGGCAGAGAAACACCATATATTTT.

The gene calls are TRBV2 and TRBJ2-5; D remains unclear. The CDR3 is made up of 12 amino acids. Germline V CDR1 and CDR2: SNHLY, FYNNEI. The V and J ends lost 6 bases and 5 bases respectively, with 10 bases between them. CDR3 in amino acids: CASRDSGETQYF. The CDR3 nucleotides read TGTGCCAGCAGAGACTCTGGGGAGACCCAGTACTTC.

The rearrangement joins TRBV29-1 to TRBJ2-5; 9 bases line up with TRBD1. The germline CDR1 and CDR2 sequences are SQVTM and ANQGSEA. V lost 6 bases, J lost 2 bases, and 4 bases stayed unmatched. The CDR3 sequence is 13 residues long. CDR3 region: CSVAGTGQETQYF. CDR3 nucleotides: TGCAGCGTCGCCGGGACAGGGCAAGAGACCCAGTACTTC. The variable domain in full, completed from reference TRBV29-1 and TRBJ2-5, reads SAVISQKPSRDICQRGTSLTIQCQVDSQVTMMFWYRQQPGQSLTLIATANQGSEATYESGFVIDKFPISRPNLTFSTLTVSNMSPEDSSIYLCSVAGTGQETQYFGPGTRLLVL.